This paragraph reports one TCR beta chain. It lacks a known antigen. Per-base quality was not reported, and no clone a single base away is much larger than it. The method behind the library was the immunoSEQ multiplex PCR assay. Per the original workflow: Preprocessing removed nonproductive sequences and CDR3s not starting with C, not ending with F or W, or shorter than 7 amino acids. The MANAFEST web app was used to call antigen-specific clonotypes on the basis of expansion compared with the reference and with other culture wells. A clone was considered positive if significant expansion relative to the reference culture was observed in 2 of 3 replicate wells at an FDR below 0.05. For a clone to be considered positive, significant expansion relative to all other tandem wells and an odds ratio above 5 were also required. CDR3 homology was quantified as pairwise Levenshtein distance, calculated with the stringdist R package after three terminal residues were trimmed from each end. TCRdb holds this immuneACCESS table with in-frame rearrangements only. Some clones are missing; in checked studies, unresolved V genes explain under half, and the rest has no known cause. The D gene and trimming were derived from the DNA, and the V and J assignments and clone size from that table. The sample has about 21,000 clones on record, roughly 78% of them singletons. Roughly 19% of the sample is taken by the ten largest.

CD4+ T cells from unexposed donors were collected before the COVID-19 pandemic (2011-2018). The EasySep CD4+ T cell isolation kit was used to isolate CD4+ T cells once the cultures had run for 10 to 11 days. As far as cell numbers permitted, CD4+ T cells from unexposed donors were tested for reactivity against SARS-CoV-2 S and N as well as four spike pools from common cold coronaviruses. PBMCs were cultured at two million per well in IMDM supplemented with 5% human AB serum and about 9 IU/ml IL-2. Half of the culture medium was replaced with fresh IL-2-containing medium on days 3 and 7. In general, every peptide culture condition was set up in three replicate wells. Leukapheresis product for the unexposed donors was bought commercially. PBMCs were isolated from leukapheresis product or whole blood by Ficoll-Paque PLUS gradient centrifugation. PBMCs were either used fresh in the expansion assay or cryopreserved at -140 degrees C. The QIAamp Micro DNA Kit was used to extract genomic DNA from the CD4+ T cells.

The trim is 3 bases for V and 1 base for J, with a gap of 23 bases between the germline ends. From cysteine to phenylalanine, the CDR3 is 19 amino acids long. Just the 57-base CDR3 DNA is kept, in frame starting at base 1. The germline V gene (reference sequence) provides CDR1 SEHNR and CDR2 FQNEAQ. These data are taken from a study of CD4 T cells in relation to SARS-CoV-2 and coronaviruses (dated by TCRdb to the early 2020s). In terms of the full investigation: The ViraFEST assay cultured PBMCs with antigen for 10 days, then sequenced TCR beta CDR3s to find antigen-specific clonal expansions. The negative reference condition was either a culture with an HIV-1 Nef peptide pool or a culture with no peptide. Patient-derived lymphoblastoid cell lines were used to map the HLA restriction of shared crossreactive spike epitopes. Memory CD4+ T cell crossreactivity between SARS-CoV-2 and common cold coronavirus spike proteins was assessed at the TCR clonotype level in the study. The Adaptive Biotechnologies TCR-sequencing kit was used to sequence samples from a few pre-COVID donors and the naive versus memory experiments, whereas other data were Illumina-based. A different TCR-beta assay, based on Illumina, was used to sequence expansion assays from other donors in the study.

General findings and caveats noted by the study authors: Compared with monoreactive clones, crossreactive clones had significantly weaker SARS-CoV-2-driven expansion, a result consistent with antigenic imprinting. In around two thirds of donors, memory CD4+ clonotypes turned up that crossrecognized SARS-CoV-2 and at least one common cold coronavirus spike. Because no donor provided both pre-pandemic and post-infection samples, tracing the source of pre-existing responses was limited. The study was limited by small numbers of patients and tested TCRs. Because the crossreactivity analysis focused on spike protein, crossreactivity against other viral proteins was not assessed.

This receptor was identified in a human donor in good health. The chain joins TRBV7-9 to TRBJ2-3; the D gene is perhaps TRBD1 or TRBD2, as each covers 9 bases. Sequenced: CD4+ T cells from PBMCs, cultured in vitro. The sequenced DNA is TGTGCCAGCAGCTTCCGGGACAGGGAAGCTAGCGGGGGCACAGATACGCAGTATTTT. Its protein product is CASSFRDREASGGTDTQYF. With all but the CDR3 taken from the reference TRBV7-9 and TRBJ2-3 genes, the full variable domain is: DTGVSQNPRHKITKRGQNVTFRCDPISEHNRLYWYRQTLGQGPEFLTYFQNEAQLEKSRLLSDRFSAERPKGSFSTLEIQRTEQGDSAMYLCASSFRDREASGGTDTQYFGPGTRLTVL.